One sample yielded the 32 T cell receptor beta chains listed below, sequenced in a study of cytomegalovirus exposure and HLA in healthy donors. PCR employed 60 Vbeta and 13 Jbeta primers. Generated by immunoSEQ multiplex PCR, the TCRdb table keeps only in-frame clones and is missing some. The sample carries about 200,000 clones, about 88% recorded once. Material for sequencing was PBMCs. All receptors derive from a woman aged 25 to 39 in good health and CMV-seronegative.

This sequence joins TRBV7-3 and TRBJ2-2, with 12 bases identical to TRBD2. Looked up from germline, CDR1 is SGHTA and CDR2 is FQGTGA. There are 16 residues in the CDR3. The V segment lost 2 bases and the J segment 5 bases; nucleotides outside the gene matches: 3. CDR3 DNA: TGTGCCAGCAGCTTATCGACTAGCGGGGGTACCGGGGAGCTGTTTTTT. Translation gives CASSLSTSGGTGELFF. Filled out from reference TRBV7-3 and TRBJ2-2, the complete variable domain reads GAGVSQTPSNKVTEKGKYVELRCDPISGHTALYWYRQSLGQGPEFLIYFQGTGAADDSGLPNDRFFAVRPEGSVSTLKIQRTERGDSAVYLCASSLSTSGGTGELFFGEGSRLTVL.

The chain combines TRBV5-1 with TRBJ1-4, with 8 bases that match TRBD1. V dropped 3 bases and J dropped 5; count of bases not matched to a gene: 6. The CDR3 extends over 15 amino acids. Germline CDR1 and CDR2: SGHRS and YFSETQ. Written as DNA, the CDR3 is TGCGCCAGCAGCTCCACGAGACAGGGGAATGAAAAACTGTTTTTT. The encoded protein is CASSSTRQGNEKLFF. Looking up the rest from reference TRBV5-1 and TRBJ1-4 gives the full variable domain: KAGVTQTPRYLIKTRGQQVTLSCSPISGHRSVSWYQQTPGQGLQFLFEYFSETQRNKGNFPGRFSGRQFSNSRSEMNVSTLELGDSALYLCASSSTRQGNEKLFFGSGTQLSVL.

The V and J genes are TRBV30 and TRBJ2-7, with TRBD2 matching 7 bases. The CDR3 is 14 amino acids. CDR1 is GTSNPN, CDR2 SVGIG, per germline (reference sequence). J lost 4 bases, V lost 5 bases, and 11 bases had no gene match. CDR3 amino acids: CAWGEGSGLYEQYF. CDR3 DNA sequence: TGTGCCTGGGGGGAGGGCTCTGGTCTTTACGAGCAGTACTTC.

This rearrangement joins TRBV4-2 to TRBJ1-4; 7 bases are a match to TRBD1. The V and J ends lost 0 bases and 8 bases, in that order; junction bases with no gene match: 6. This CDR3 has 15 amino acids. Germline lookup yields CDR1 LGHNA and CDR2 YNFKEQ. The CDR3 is CASSQDGRGFEKLFF. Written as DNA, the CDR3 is TGTGCCAGCAGCCAAGATGGCAGGGGGTTCGAAAAACTGTTTTTT.

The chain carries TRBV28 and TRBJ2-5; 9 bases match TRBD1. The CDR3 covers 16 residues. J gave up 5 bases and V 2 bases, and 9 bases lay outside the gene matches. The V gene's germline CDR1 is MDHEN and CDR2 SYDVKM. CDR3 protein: CASSLRRGQGGETQYF. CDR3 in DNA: TGTGCCAGCAGTTTAAGGCGGGGACAGGGTGGCGAGACCCAGTACTTC. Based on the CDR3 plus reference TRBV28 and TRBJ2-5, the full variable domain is DVKVTQSSRYLVKRTGEKVFLECVQDMDHENMFWYRQDPGLGLRLIYFSYDVKMKEKGDIPEGYSVSREKKERFSLILESASTNQTSMYLCASSLRRGQGGETQYFGPGTRLLVL.

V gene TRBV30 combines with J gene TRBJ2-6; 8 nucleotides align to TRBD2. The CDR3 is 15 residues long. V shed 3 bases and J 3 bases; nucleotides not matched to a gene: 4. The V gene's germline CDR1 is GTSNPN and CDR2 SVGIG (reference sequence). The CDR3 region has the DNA TGTGCCTGGAGCCCCGGGGGGGTTGGGGCCAACGTCCTGACTTTC. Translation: CAWSPGGVGANVLTF.

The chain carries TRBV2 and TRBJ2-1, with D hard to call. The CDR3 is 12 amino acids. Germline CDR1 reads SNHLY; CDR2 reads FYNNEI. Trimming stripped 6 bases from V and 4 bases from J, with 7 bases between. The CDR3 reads CASRELYNEQFF. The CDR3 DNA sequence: TGTGCCAGCAGAGAATTATACAATGAGCAGTTCTTC. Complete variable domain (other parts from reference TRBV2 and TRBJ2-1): EPEVTQTPSHQVTQMGQEVILRCVPISNHLYFYWYRQILGQKVEFLVSFYNNEISEKSEIFDDQFSVERPDGSNFTLKIRSTKLEDSAMYFCASRELYNEQFFGPGTRLTVL.

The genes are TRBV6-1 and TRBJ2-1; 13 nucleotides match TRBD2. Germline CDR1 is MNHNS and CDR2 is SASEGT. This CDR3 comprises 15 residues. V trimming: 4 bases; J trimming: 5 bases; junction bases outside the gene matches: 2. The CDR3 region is CASSGGLAGNNEQFF. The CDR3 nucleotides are TGTGCCAGCAGTGGGGGACTAGCGGGGAACAATGAGCAGTTCTTC.

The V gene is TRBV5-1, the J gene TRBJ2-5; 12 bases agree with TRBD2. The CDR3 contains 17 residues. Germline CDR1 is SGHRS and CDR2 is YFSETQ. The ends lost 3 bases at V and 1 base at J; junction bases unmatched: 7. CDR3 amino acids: CASSSLPGLAGQETQYF. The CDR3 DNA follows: TGCGCCAGCAGCTCGCTTCCGGGACTAGCGGGCCAAGAGACCCAGTACTTC.

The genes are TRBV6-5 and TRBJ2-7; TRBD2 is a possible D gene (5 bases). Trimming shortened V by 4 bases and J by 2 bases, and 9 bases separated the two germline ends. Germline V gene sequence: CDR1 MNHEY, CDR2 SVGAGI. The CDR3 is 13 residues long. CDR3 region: CASSSRETYEQYF. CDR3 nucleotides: TGTGCCAGCAGTTCTCGGGAAACCTACGAGCAGTACTTC.

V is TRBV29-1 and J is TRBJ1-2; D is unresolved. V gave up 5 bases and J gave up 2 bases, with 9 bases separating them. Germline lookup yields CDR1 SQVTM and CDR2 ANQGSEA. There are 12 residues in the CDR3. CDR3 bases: TGCAGCGTTCGCCCCACAAACTATGGCTACACCTTC. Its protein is CSVRPTNYGYTF. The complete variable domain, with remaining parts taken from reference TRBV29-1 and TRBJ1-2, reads SAVISQKPSRDICQRGTSLTIQCQVDSQVTMMFWYRQQPGQSLTLIATANQGSEATYESGFVIDKFPISRPNLTFSTLTVSNMSPEDSSIYLCSVRPTNYGYTFGSGTRLTVV.

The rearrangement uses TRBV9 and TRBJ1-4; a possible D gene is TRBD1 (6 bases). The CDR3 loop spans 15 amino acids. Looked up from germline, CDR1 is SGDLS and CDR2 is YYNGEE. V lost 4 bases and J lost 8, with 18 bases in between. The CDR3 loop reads CASSPRQVLGEKLFF. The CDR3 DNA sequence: TGTGCCAGCAGCCCTCGACAGGTTCTTGGCGAAAAACTGTTTTTT.

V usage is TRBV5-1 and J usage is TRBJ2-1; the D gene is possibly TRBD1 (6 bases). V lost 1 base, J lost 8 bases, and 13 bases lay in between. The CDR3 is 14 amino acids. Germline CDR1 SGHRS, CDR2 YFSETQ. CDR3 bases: TGCGCCAGCAGCTTGAGGGCAGGGGAAGATGAGCAGTTCTTC. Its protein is CASSLRAGEDEQFF. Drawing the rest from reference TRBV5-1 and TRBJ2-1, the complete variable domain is KAGVTQTPRYLIKTRGQQVTLSCSPISGHRSVSWYQQTPGQGLQFLFEYFSETQRNKGNFPGRFSGRQFSNSRSEMNVSTLELGDSALYLCASSLRAGEDEQFFGPGTRLTVL.

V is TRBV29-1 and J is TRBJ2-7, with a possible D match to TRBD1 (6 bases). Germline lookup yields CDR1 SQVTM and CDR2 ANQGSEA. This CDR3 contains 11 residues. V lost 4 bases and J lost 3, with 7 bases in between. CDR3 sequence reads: CSVADSYEQYF. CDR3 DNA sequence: TGCAGCGTTGCGGACAGCTACGAGCAGTACTTC.

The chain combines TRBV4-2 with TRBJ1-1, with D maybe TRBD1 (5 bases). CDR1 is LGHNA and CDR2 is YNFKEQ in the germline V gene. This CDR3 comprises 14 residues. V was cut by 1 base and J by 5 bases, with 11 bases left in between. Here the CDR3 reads CASSQGGDGTEAFF. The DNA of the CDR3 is TGTGCCAGCAGCCAAGGGGGGGATGGAACTGAAGCTTTCTTT.

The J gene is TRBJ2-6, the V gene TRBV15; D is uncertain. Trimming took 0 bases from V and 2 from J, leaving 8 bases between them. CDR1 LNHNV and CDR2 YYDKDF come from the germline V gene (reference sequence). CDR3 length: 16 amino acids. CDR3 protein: CATSRDEVPGANVLTF. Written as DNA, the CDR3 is TGTGCCACCAGCAGAGATGAGGTTCCTGGGGCCAACGTCCTGACTTTC.

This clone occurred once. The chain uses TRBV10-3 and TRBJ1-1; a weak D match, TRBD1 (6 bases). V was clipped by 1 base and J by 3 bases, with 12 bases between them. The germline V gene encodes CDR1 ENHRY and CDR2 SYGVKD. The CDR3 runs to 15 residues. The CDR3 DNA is TGTGCCATCAGTGAGTTTCCAGGGGCCTACACTGAAGCTTTCTTT. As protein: CAISEFPGAYTEAFF.

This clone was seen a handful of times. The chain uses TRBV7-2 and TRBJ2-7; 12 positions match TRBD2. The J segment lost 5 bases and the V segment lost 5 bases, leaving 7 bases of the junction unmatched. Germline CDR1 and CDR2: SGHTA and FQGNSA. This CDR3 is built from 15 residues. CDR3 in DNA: TGTGCCAGCAGCATTCTAGCGGGAGGGCCAAACGAGCAGTACTTC. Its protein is CASSILAGGPNEQYF. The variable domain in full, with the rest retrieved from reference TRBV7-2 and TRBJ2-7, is GAGVSQSPSNKVTEKGKDVELRCDPISGHTALYWYRQSLGQGLEFLIYFQGNSAPDKSGLPSDRFSAERTGGSVSTLTIQRTQQEDSAVYLCASSILAGGPNEQYFGPGTRLTVT.

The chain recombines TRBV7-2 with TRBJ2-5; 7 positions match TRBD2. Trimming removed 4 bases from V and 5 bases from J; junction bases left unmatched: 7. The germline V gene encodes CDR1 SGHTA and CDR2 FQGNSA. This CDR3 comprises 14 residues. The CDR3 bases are TGTGCCAGCAGCTCGTTAGTGGGAGGGGAGACCCAGTACTTC. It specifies CASSSLVGGETQYF.

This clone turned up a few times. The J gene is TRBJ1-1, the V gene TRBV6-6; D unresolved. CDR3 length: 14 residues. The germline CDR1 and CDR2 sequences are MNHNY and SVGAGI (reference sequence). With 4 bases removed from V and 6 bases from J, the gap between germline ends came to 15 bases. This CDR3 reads CASSFDKARPEAFF. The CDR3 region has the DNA TGTGCCAGCAGTTTTGACAAGGCCCGCCCTGAAGCTTTCTTT.

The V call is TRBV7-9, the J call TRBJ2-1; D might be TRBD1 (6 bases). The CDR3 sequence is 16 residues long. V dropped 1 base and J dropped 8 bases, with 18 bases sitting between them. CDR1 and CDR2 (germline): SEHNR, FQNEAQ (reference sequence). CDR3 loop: CASSLVTGYVFDEQFF. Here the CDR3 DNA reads TGTGCCAGCAGCTTAGTTACAGGGTATGTCTTTGATGAGCAGTTCTTC.

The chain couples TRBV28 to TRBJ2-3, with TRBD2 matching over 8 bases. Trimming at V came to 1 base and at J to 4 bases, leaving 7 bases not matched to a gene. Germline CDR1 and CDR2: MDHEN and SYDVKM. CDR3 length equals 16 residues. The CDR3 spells CASSLFERELPDTQYF. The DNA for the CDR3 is TGTGCCAGCAGTTTATTCGAGCGGGAGTTACCAGATACGCAGTATTTT.

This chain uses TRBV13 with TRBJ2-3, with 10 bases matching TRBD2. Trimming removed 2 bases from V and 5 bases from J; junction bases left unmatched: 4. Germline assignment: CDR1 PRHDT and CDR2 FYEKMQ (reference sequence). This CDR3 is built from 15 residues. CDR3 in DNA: TGTGCCAGCAGCTTATCCCTAGCGGGGGAAGATACGCAGTATTTT. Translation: CASSLSLAGEDTQYF.

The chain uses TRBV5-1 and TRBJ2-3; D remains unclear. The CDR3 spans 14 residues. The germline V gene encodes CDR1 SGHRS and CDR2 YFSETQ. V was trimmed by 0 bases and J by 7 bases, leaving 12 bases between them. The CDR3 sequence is CASSLAAADNTQYF. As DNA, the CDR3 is TGCGCCAGCAGCTTGGCCGCGGCGGATAATACGCAGTATTTT.

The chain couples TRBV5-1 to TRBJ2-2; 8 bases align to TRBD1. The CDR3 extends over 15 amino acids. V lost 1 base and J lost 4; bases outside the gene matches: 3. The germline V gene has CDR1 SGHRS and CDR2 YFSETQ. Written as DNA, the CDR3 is TGCGCCAGCAGCTTGCGACAGGGGAGCACCGGGGAGCTGTTTTTT. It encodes CASSLRQGSTGELFF.

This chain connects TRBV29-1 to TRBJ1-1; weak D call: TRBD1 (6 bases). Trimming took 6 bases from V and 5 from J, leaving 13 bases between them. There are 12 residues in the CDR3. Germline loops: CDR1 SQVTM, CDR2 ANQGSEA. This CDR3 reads CSVDRLSTEAFF. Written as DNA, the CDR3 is TGCAGCGTCGACAGGCTGAGTACTGAAGCTTTCTTT.

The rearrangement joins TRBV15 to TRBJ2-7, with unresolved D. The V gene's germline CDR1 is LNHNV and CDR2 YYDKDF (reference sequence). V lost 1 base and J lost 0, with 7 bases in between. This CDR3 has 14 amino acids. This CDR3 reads CATSRVANSYEQYF. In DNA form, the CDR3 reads TGTGCCACCAGCAGAGTTGCTAACTCCTACGAGCAGTACTTC.

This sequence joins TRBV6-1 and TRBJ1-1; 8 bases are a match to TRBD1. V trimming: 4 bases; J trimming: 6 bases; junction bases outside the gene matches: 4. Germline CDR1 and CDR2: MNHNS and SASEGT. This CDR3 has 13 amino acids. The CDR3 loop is CASSVGQGAEAFF. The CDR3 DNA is TGTGCCAGCAGTGTTGGACAGGGCGCTGAAGCTTTCTTT.

Here the CDR3 reads CASRKAGPYNEQFF. CDR3 coding DNA: TGTGCCAGCAGGAAAGCGGGACCCTACAATGAGCAGTTCTTC. This chain links TRBV6-5 with TRBJ2-1; 7 nucleotides line up with TRBD2. V trimming: 6 bases; J trimming: 2 bases; junction bases outside the gene matches: 4. The CDR3 runs 14 residues. Germline V gene data show CDR1 as MNHEY and CDR2 as SVGAGI.

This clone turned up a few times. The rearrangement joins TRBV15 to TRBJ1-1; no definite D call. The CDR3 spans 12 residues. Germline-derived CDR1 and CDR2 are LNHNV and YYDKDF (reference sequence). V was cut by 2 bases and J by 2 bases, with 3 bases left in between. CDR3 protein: CATSRQNTEAFF. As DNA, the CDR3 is TGTGCCACCAGCAGACAAAACACTGAAGCTTTCTTT.

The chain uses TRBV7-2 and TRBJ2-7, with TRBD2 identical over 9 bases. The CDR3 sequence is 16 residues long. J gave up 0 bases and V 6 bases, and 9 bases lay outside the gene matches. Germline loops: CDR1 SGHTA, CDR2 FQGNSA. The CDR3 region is CASSPDSAGGSYEQYF. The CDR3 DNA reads TGTGCCAGCAGTCCTGACTCAGCGGGGGGCTCCTACGAGCAGTACTTC.

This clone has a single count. CDR3 bases: TGTGCCAGCAGTTACTACCCCATAGCAGAGGCCTACGAGCAGTACTTC. This codes for CASSYYPIAEAYEQYF. The chain is built from TRBV6-5 and TRBJ2-7; D is uncertain. Germline CDR1 MNHEY, CDR2 SVGAGI. The CDR3 spans 16 residues. The V end was cut by 1 base, the J end by 2 bases, with 15 bases between.